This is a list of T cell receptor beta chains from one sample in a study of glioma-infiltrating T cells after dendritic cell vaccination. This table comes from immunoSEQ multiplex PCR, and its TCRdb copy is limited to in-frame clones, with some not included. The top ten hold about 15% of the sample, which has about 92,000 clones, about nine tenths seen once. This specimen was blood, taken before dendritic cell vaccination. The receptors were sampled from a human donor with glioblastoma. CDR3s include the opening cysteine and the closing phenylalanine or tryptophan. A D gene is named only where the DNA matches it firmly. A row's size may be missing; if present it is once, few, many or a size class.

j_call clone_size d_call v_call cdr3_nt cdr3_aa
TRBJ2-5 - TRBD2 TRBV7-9 TGTGCCAGCATCAACGACTTCGGACTAGCCTTTCCACAAGAGACCCAGTACTTC CASINDFGLAFPQETQYF
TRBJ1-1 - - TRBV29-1 TGCAGCGGCGATCGGGATGCTGAAGCTTTCTTT CSGDRDAEAFF
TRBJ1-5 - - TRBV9 TGTGCCAGCAGCGTATCGGGGGGGCCCAATCAGCCCCAGCATTTT CASSVSGGPNQPQHF
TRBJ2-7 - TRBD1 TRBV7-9 TGTGCCAGCAGCTCATCTGGGACAGGCCGGGCCTACGAGCAGTACTTC CASSSSGTGRAYEQYF
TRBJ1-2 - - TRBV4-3 TGCGCCAGCAGCCAAGTACCAGGGCATGCGGACTATGGCTACACCTTC CASSQVPGHADYGYTF
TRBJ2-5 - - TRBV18 TGTGCCAGCTCACCATTGCGGGACCTGGTCGGGGAGACCCAGTACTTC CASSPLRDLVGETQYF
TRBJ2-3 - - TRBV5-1 TGCGCCAGCAGCTTGGGCGGGACAGATACGCAGTATTTT CASSLGGTDTQYF
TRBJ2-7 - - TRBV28 TGTGCCAGCAGTCAACCCGGGACATTGACCTACGAGCAGTACTTC CASSQPGTLTYEQYF
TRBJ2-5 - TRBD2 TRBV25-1 TGTGCCAGCAGTGTCCTGGACAGCCTGGGGCGGGGGGAGCAGTACTTC CASSVLDSLGRGEQYF
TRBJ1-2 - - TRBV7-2 TGTGCCAGCAGCTTAGCGAGGGTTACGGGATATGGCTACACCTTC CASSLARVTGYGYTF
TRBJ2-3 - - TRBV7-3 TGTGCCAGCGGGACTCGTGGCACAGATACGCAGTATTTT CASGTRGTDTQYF
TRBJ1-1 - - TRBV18 TGTGCCAGCTCACCAGGGGCCCAGGGTGAAGCTTTCTTT CASSPGAQGEAFF
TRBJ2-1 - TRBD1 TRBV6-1 TGTGCCAGCAGTGCACCGGGACAGGGGGTGGGAAATGAGCAGTTCTTC CASSAPGQGVGNEQFF
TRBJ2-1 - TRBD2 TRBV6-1 TGTGCCAGCAGTGGACTAGCGGGGTATGAGCAGTTCTTC CASSGLAGYEQFF
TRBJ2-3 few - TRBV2 TGTGCCAGCAGTGAAGACACCAATACGCAGTATTTT CASSEDTNTQYF
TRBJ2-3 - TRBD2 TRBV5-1 TGCGCCAGCAGCACAGGGACTAGCGGGTACACAGATACGCAGTATTTT CASSTGTSGYTDTQYF
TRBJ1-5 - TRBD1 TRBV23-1 TGCGCCAGCAGTCAACCCCCAGGACAGGGGTATAGCAATCAGCCCCAGCATTTT CASSQPPGQGYSNQPQHF
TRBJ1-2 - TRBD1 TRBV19 TGTGCCAGTAGTCCCTTGGACAGGGCAAACTATGGCTACACCTTC CASSPLDRANYGYTF
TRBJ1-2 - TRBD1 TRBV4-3 TGCGCCAGCAGCCCAGACGGGACAGGGGGCCTCTATGGCTACACCTTC CASSPDGTGGLYGYTF
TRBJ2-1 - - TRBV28 TGTGCCAGCAGTCCGAGACGGACAGTCCTAGAGCAGTTCTTC CASSPRRTVLEQFF
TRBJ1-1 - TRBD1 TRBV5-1 TGCGCCAGCAGCTCCGGACAGGGGCGGGTAGCTTTCTTT CASSSGQGRVAFF
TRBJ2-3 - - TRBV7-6 TGTGCCAGCAGCCCCGTCGCGCCAGATACGCAGTATTTT CASSPVAPDTQYF
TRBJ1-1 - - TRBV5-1 TGCGCCAGCAGCTTGGCGCTGGAGGGTCTGGAAGCTTTCTTT CASSLALEGLEAFF
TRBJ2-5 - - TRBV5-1 TGCGCCAGCAGCTTGGGGGGGGTGGGAGCCCTCCAAGAGACCCAGTACTTC CASSLGGVGALQETQYF
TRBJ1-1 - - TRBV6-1 TGTGCCAGCAAGAGTCCCGAGAGCACTGAAGCTTTCTTT CASKSPESTEAFF
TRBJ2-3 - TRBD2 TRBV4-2 TGTGCCAGCAGCCAAGGACTAGCGGGGGGGGCTACGCAGTATTTT CASSQGLAGGATQYF
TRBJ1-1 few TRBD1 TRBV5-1 TGCGCCAGCAGCGGTGGGACAGGGTACACTGAAGCTTTCTTT CASSGGTGYTEAFF
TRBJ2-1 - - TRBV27 TGTGCCAGCAGTCTCGGGGAAAATGAGCAGTTCTTC CASSLGENEQFF
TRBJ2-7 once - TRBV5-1 TGCGCCAGCAGCGATACAGGTTCCTACGAGCAGTACTTC CASSDTGSYEQYF
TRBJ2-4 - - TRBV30 TGTGCCTGGAGAGGGGGGCGACAGGGCATAGCCAAAAACATTCAGTACTTC CAWRGGRQGIAKNIQYF
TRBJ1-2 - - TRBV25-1 TGTGCCAGCAGTGAATATTGGAGCAGGGGTGATGGCTACACCTTC CASSEYWSRGDGYTF
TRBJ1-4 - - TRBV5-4 TGTGCCAGCAGCTTGGCCGGGACTGTCGATGAAAAACTGTTTTTT CASSLAGTVDEKLFF
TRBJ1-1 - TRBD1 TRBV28 TGTGCCAGCAGTTTTTTTGACAGGGACACTGAAGCTTTCTTT CASSFFDRDTEAFF
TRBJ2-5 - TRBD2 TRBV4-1 TGCGCCAGCAGCCGCCGACTAGCGGGAGAAAGGGGGGAGACCCAGTACTTC CASSRRLAGERGETQYF
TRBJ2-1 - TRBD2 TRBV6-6 TGTGCCAGCAGTTACTTCCGGGAGGGGTACAATGAGCAGTTCTTC CASSYFREGYNEQFF
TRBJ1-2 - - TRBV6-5 TGTGCCAGCAGTTACTCGCAGGGGTCATATGGCTACACCTTC CASSYSQGSYGYTF
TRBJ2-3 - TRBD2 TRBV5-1 TGCGCCAGCAGCTTGGCCGGACTAGCGGGAAGAACAAGCACAGATACGCAGTATTTT CASSLAGLAGRTSTDTQYF
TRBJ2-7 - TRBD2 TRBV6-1 TGTGCCAGCAGTGGCCTGTTGGGGGCGGGAGGGCCCTACGAGCAGTACTTC CASSGLLGAGGPYEQYF
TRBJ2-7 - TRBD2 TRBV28 TGTGCCAGCAGACAAGGCGGGGGAAACGAGCAGTACTTC CASRQGGGNEQYF
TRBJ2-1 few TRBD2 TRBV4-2 TGTGCCAGCAGCCGAGTACTAGCGGGAGGTGGCTACAATGAGCAGTTCTTC CASSRVLAGGGYNEQFF
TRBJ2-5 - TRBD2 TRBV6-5 TGTGCCAGCCAACATGCGGGGGGCCGGGAGACCCAGTACTTC CASQHAGGRETQYF
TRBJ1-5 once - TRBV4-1 TGCGCCAGCAGCCAAGATGGGGGGGCTCGGGGCAATCAGCCCCAGCATTTT CASSQDGGARGNQPQHF
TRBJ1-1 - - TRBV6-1 TGTGCCAGCAGTGTCTATTCAGGGGAAGCTGCAGCTTTCTTT CASSVYSGEAAAFF
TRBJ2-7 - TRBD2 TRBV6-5 TGTGCCAGCAGTTACTCCGGGACTATCTACGAGCAGTACTTC CASSYSGTIYEQYF
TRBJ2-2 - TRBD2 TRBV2 TGTGCCAGCATGGGACTAGCGCCCGGGGAGCTGTTTTTT CASMGLAPGELFF
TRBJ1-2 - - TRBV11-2 TGTGCCAGCAGCTTAACGCCGGGACAAACCTATGGCTACACCTTC CASSLTPGQTYGYTF
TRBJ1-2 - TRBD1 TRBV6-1 TGTGCCAGCAGTGAAGCGGGGACAGGGACCTGGAGGTATGGCTACACCTTC CASSEAGTGTWRYGYTF
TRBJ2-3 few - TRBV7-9 TGTGCCAGCAGCTTTACCCCCTCCGGGGATACGCAGTATTTT CASSFTPSGDTQYF
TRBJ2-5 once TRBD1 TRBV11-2 TGTGCCAGCAAAGGGGGCCGAGAGACCCAGTACTTC CASKGGRETQYF
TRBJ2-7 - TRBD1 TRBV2 TGTGCCAGCAGGCCACAGGGGGAAGCCTACGAGCAGTACTTC CASRPQGEAYEQYF